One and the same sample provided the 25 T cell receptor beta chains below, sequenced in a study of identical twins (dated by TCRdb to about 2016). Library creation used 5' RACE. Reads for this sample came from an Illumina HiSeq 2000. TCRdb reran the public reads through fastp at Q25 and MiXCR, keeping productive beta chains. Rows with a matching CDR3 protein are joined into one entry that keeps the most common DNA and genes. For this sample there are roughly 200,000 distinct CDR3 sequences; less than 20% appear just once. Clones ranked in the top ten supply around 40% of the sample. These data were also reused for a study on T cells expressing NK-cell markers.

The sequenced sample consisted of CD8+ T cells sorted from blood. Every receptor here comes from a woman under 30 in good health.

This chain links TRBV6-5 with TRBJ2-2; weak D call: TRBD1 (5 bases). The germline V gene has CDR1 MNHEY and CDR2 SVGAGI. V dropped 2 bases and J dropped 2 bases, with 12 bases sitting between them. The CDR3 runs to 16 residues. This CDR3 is CASSYLTAENTGELFF. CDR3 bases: TGTGCCAGCAGTTACCTGACAGCAGAAAACACCGGGGAGCTGTTTTTT.

This CDR3 is CASSQTGGLGVETQYF. CDR3 sequence (DNA): TGCGCCAGCAGCCAGACGGGAGGTCTAGGGGTAGAGACCCAGTACTTC. This chain connects TRBV4-3 to TRBJ2-5; 7 bases map to TRBD2. V was pared by 3 bases and J by 4 bases, with 11 bases of the junction left unmatched. CDR3 length: 16 amino acids. Germline V lookup: CDR1 LGHNA, CDR2 YSLEER.

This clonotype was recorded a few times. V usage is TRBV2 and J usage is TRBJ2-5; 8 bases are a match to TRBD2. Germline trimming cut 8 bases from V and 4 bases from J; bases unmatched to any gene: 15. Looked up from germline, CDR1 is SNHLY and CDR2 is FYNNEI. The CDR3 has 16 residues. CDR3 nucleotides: TGTGCCAGCGAAAAGCGGGGGATAGGTAGCCGAGAGACCCAGTACTTC. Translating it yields CASEKRGIGSRETQYF.

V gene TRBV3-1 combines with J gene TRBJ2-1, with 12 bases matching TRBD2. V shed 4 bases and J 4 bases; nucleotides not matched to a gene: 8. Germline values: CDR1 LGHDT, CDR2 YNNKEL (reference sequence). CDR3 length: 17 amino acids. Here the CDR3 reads CASSPISSGGAYNEQFF. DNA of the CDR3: TGTGCCAGCAGCCCCATTTCTAGCGGGGGGGCTTACAATGAGCAGTTCTTC.

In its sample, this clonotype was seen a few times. CDR3 coding DNA: TGCAGCGTCGTTCAGGGGAATGAGCAGTTCTTC. Translating it yields CSVVQGNEQFF. The gene calls are TRBV29-1 and TRBJ2-1; tentative D call: TRBD1 (6 bases). Germline CDR1 reads SQVTM; CDR2 reads ANQGSEA. V was cut by 6 bases and J by 7 bases, with 10 bases left in between. CDR3 length: 11 residues.

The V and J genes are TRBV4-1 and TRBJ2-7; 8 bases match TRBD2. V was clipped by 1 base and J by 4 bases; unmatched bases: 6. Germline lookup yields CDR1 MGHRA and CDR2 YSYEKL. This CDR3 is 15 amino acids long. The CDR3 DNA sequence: TGCGCCAGCAGCCAAGTAAGGCTAGCGGGTTACGAGCAGTACTTC. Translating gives CASSQVRLAGYEQYF.

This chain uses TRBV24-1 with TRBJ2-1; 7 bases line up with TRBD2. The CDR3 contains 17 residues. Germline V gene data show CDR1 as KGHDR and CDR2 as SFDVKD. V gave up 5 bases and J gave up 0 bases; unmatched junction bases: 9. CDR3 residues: CATSADSGWSSYNEQFF. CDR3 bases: TGTGCCACCAGTGCAGATAGCGGGTGGAGCTCCTACAATGAGCAGTTCTTC.

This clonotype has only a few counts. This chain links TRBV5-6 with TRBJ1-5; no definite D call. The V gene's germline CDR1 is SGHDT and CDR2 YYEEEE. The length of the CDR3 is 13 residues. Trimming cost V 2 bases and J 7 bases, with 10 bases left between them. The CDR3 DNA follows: TGTGCCAGCAGCTTCCAAGGGAGCCAGCCCCAGCATTTT. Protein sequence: CASSFQGSQPQHF.

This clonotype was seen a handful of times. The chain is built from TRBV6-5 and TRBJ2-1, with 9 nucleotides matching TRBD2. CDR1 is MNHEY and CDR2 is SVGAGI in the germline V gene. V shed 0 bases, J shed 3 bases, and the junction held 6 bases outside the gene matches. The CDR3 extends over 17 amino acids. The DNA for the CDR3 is TGTGCCAGCAGTTACTCGAGTCTAGCGGGACACTACAATGAGCAGTTCTTC. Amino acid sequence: CASSYSSLAGHYNEQFF.

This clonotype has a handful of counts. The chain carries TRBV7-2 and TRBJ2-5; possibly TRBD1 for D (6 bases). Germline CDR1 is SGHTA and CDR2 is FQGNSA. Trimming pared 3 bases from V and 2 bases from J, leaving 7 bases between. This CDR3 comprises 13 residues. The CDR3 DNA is TGTGCCAGCAGCTTTGGACAGCAAGAGACCCAGTACTTC. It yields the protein CASSFGQQETQYF.

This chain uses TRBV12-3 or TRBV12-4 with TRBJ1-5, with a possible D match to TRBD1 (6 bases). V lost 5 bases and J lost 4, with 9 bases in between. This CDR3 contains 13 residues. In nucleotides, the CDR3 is TGTGCCAGCAGTACAACAGGGAATCAGCCCCAGCATTTT. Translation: CASSTTGNQPQHF.

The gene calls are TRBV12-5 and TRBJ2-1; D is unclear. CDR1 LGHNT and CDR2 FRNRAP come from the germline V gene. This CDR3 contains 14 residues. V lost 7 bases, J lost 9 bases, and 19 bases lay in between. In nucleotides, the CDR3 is TGTGCTAGTGACGGCTACGCCGGCGTGGGTGAGCAGTTCTTC. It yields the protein CASDGYAGVGEQFF.

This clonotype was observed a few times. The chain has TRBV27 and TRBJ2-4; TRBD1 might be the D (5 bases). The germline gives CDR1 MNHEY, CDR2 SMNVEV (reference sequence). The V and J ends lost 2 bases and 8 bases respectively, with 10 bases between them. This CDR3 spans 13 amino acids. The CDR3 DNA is TGTGCCAGCAGTTTAGGGCAGGGATACATTCAGTACTTC. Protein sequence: CASSLGQGYIQYF.

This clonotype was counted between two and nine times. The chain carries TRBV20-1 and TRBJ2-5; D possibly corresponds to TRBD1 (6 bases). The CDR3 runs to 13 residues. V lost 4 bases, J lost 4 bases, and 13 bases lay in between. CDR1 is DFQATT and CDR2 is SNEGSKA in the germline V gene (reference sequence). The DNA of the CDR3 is TGCAGTGCTACGCACAGGGCTGGAGAGACCCAGTACTTC. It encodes CSATHRAGETQYF.

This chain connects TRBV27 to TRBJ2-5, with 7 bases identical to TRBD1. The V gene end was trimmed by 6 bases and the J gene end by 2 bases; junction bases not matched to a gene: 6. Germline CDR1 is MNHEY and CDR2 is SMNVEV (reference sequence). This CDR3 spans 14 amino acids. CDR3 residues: CASRTGQMQETQYF. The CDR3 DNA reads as TGTGCCAGCAGGACAGGGCAAATGCAAGAGACCCAGTACTTC.

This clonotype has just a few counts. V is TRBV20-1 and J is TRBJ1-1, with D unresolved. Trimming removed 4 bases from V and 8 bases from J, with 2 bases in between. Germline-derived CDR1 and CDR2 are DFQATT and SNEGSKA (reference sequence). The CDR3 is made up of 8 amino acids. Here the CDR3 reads CSANEAFF. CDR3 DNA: TGCAGTGCTAACGAAGCTTTCTTT.

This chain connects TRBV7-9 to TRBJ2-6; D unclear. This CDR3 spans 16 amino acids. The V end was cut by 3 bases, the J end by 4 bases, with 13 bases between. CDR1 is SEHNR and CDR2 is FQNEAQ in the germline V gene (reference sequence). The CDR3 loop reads CASSLASVGGANVLTF. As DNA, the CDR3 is TGTGCCAGCAGCTTGGCGAGTGTTGGGGGGGCCAACGTCCTGACTTTC. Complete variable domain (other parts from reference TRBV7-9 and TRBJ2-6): DTGVSQNPRHKITKRGQNVTFRCDPISEHNRLYWYRQTLGQGPEFLTYFQNEAQLEKSRLLSDRFSAERPKGSFSTLEIQRTEQGDSAMYLCASSLASVGGANVLTFGAGSRLTVL.

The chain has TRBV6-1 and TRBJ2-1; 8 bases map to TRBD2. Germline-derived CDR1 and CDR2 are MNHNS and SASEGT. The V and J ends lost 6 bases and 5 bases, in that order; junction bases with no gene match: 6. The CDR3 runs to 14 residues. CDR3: CASRSSGGHNEQFF. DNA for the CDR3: TGTGCCAGCAGGTCGAGCGGGGGCCACAATGAGCAGTTCTTC.

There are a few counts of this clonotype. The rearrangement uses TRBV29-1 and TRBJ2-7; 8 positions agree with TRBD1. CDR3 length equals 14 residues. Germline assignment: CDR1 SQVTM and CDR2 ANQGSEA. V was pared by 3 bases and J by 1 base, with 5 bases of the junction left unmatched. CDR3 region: CSVDTGQGSYEQYF. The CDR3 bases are TGCAGCGTTGATACCGGACAGGGTTCCTACGAGCAGTACTTC.

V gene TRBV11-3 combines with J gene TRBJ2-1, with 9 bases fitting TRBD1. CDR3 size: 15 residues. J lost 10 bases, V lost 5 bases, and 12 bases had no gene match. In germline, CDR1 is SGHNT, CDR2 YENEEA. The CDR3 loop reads CASSPRTGEFREQFF. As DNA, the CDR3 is TGTGCCAGCAGCCCTCGGACAGGGGAGTTTAGGGAGCAGTTCTTC.

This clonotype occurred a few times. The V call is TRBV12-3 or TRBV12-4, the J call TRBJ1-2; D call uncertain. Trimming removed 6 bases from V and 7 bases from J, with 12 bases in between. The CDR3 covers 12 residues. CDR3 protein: CASRPAGVGYTF. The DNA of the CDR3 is TGTGCCAGCAGACCCGCGGGTGTTGGCTACACCTTC.

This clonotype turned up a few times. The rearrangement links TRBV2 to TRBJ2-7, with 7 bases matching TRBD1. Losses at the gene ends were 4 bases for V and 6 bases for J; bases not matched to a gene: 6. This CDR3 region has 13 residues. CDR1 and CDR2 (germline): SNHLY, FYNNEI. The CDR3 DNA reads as TGTGCCAGCAGTGGACAGGGTTACCCCGAGCAGTACTTC. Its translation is CASSGQGYPEQYF.

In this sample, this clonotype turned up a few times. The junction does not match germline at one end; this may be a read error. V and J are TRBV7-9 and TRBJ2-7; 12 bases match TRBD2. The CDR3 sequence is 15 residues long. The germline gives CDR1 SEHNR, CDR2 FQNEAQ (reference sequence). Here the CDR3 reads CSSSATSGGSYEQYF. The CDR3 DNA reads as TGTTCCAGCAGCGCTACTAGCGGGGGGTCCTACGAGCAGTACTTC.

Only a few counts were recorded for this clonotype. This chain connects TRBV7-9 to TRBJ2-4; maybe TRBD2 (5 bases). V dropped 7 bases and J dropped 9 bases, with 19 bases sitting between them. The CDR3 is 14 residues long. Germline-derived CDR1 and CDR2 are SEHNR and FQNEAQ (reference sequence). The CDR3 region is CASTQDAGKGIQYF. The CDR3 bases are TGTGCCAGCACTCAGGACGCCGGGAAGGGCATTCAGTACTTC.

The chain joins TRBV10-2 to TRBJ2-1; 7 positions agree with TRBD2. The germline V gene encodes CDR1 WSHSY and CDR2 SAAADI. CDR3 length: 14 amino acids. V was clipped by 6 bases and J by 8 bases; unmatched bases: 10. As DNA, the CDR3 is TGCGCCAGCAGGCCCGACGCGGGAGTGTATGAGCAGTTCTTC. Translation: CASRPDAGVYEQFF.